The T cell receptor beta chain under discussion was sequenced for a study of tumor-infiltrating lymphocytes in localized non-small cell lung cancer. Some clones are missing from TCRdb's copy, which holds only in-frame ones; the method was immunoSEQ multiplex PCR. The sample has about 21,000 clones; more than 75% are singletons. As regards this clone: Its antigen remains unknown.

Study-level points and caveats: Not all patients were TCR sequenced, owing to tissue quantity. IM1 and IM2 tumors showed no difference in T-cell fraction. Different pieces of the same tissue went to different assays, confounding technical variation with intratumor heterogeneity. Tumors had more T cell infiltration than uninvolved lung, per TCRbeta sequencing and CD3 counts.

Germline V lookup: CDR1 MGHRA, CDR2 YSYEKL. The CDR3 extends over 17 amino acids. The junction had 10 bases not matched to a gene; V was cut back by 0 bases and J by 4 bases. The origin of this receptor is a human donor with non-small cell lung cancer. Source material: lung tumor tissue. V is TRBV4-1 and J is TRBJ2-7; 9 bases agree with TRBD2. The CDR3 coding sequence is TGCGCCAGCAGCCAAGACTACTTAGGAGCGGGAGGTTACGAGCAGTACTTC. Protein product: CASSQDYLGAGGYEQYF.